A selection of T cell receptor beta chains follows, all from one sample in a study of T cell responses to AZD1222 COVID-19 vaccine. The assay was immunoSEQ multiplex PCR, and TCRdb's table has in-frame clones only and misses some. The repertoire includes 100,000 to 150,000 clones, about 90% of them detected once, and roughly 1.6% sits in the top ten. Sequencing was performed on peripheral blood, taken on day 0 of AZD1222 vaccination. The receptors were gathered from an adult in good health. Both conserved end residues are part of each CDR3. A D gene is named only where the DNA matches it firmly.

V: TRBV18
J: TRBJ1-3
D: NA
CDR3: CASSPTTLPGSGNTIYF

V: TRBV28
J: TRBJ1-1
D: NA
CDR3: CASSLYGGGDPEAFF

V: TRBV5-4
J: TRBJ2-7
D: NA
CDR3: CASSSPAGLEQYF

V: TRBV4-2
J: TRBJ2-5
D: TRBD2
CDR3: CASSQETSGQETQYF

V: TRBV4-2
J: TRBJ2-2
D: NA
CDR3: CASSPLNTGELFF

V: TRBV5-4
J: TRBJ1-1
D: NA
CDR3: CASSLDRLPEAFF

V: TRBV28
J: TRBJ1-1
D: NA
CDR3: CASSTGREANTEAFF

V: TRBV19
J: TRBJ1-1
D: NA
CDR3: CASSIRGRETEAFF

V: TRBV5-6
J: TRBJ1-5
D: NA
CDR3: CASSLGDNQPQHF

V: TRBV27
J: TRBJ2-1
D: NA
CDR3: CASSLIQGREWFF

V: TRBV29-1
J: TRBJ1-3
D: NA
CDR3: CSVSHHSGNTIYF

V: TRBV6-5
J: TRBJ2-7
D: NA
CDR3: CASNSNTYEQYF

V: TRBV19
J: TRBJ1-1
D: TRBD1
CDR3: CASSSRQTGQANTEAFF

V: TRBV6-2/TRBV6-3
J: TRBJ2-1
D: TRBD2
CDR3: CASSHTGGVAGRNEQFF

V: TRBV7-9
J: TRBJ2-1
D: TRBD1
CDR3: CASQGDNEQFF

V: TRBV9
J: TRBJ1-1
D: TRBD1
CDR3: CASSPLQGSRTEAFF

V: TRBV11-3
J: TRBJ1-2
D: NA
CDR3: CASSLDQGRYGYTF

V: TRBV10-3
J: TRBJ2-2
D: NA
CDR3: CAISERYTGELFF

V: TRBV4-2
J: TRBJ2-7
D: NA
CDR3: CASSQVQGMGAYEQYF

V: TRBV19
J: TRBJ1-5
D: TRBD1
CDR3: CASSIYLQGALGQPQHF

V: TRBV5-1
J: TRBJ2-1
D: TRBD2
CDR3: CASSFSSGIYNEQFF

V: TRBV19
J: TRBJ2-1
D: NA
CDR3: CASSTALGGGGGQFF

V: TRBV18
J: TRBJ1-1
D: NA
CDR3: CASSPAVNTEAFF

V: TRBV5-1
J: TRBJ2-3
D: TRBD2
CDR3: CASTLAGEGTDTQYF

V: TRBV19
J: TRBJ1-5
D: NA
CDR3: CASRKQGLDQPQHF

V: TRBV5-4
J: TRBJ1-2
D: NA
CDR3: CASSSDGELQDSNYGYTF

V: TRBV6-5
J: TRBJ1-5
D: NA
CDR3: CASSSYSNQPQHF

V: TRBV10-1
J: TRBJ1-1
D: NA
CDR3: CASSESTVNTEAFF

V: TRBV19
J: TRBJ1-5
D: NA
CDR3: CASSLGDLAGPQHF

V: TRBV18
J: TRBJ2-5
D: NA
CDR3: CASSYTGLSFQETQYF

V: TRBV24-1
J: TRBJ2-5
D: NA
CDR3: CATSDQTSQETQYF

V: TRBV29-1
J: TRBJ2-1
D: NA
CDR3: CSVEKGGTSLYNEQFF

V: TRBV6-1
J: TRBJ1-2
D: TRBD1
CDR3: CASSPPVDRVDGYTF

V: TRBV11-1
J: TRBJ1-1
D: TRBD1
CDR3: CASSFGTGPEAFF

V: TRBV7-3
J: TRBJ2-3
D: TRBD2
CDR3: CASSLTSGGFDTQYF

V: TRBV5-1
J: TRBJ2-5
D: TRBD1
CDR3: CASSLSGTEVETQYF

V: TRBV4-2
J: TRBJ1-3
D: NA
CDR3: CASSQEPSHSGNTIYF

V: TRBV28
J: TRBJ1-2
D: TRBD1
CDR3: CASSPDRLYGYTF

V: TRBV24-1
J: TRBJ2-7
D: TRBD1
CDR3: CATSAGTGAYEQYF

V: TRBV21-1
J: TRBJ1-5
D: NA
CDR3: CASSSCWTLHVYSNQPQHF

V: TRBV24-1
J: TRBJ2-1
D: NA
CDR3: CATSDNRLANEQFF

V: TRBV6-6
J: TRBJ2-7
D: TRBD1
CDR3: CASSYSRQGSPEQYF

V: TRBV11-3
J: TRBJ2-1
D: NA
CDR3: CASSLPGTLIEQFF

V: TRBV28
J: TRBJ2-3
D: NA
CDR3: CASSIRGVSTDTQYF

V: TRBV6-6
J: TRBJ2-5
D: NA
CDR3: CASKQGRETQYF

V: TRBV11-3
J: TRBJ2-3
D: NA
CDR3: CASNTPRGSILADTQYF

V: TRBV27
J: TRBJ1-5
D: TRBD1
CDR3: CASSLGGRGTEQPQHF

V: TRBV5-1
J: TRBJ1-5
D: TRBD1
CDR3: CASSSGQDNSNQPQHF

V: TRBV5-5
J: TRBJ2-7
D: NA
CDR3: CASSLKRLRNEQYF

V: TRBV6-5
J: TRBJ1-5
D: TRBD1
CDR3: CASSLGGGSNQPQHF

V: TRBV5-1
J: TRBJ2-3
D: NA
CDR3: CASSSQYAGPVDTQYF

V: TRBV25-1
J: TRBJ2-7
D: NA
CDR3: CASSIYYEQYF

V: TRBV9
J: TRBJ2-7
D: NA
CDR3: CASSVDPADVDEQYF

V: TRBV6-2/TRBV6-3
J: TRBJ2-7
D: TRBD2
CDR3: CASSYSTSATYEQYF

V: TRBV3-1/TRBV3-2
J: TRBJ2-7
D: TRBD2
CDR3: CASSQDPSGGYEQYF

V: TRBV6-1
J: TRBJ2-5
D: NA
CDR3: CASSEARPGQETQYF

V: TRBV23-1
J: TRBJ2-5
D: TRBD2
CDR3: CASSLGCGASGRKTQYF

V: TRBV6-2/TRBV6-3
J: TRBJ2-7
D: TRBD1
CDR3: CASSYRIGTGSYEQYF

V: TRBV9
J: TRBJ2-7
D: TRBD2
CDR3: CASTGPGTSGKIGPYEQYF